This T cell receptor (beta chain) was documented in a study of a mutant IDH1 vaccine in newly diagnosed glioma. Study as a whole: With temozolomide cycles, or 4-6 weeks after radiotherapy alone, vaccination was started. Earlier treatment was radiotherapy, temozolomide, or both, with most getting both.

The CDR3 length is 16 residues. CDR1 is SEHNR and CDR2 is FQNEAQ in the germline V gene (reference sequence). Regarding the study as a whole: Pseudoprogression seemingly bore no relation to changes in top peripheral T cell clonotypes. Vaccination elicited immune responses in 90% to 95% of patients.

Remarks on this clone: Its specificity is unknown. The junction differs from germline at one of its ends, possibly a read error.

The table came from immunoSEQ multiplex PCR; TCRdb's copy has only in-frame clones and leaves some out. Here the sample spans around 130,000 clones, about four fifths being singletons. Time point specified: week 11, during vaccination. All doses held 300 ug of mutant IDH1 20-mer peptide, with topical imiquimod. This receptor was obtained from a man aged 35 to 55 with glioma. Sequencing used PBMCs, obtained from a glioma patient whose treatment included an IDH1 peptide vaccine. The gene calls are TRBV7-9 and TRBJ1-1, with TRBD1 identical over 12 bases. CDR3 DNA: TGTGCCAGCAGCGGGAGGGACAGGGGGCTGAAAACTGAAGCTTTCTTT. Its translation: CASSGRDRGLKTEAFF.